This TCR beta chain was obtained from a study of CD8 T cells in ankylosing spondylitis. Study-wide points: Significant enrichment of disease-linked clones was reportedly seen in matched ankylosing spondylitis synovial fluid. Disease-linked clones bore a CD8+ phenotype and were relatively rare in peripheral blood. Roughly 8 highly homologous variants made up a TCR beta motif that seemed to typify ankylosing spondylitis blood. Some motif variants were previously reported in reactive arthritis synovial fluid and blood.

Quantitative 5'-RACE with molecular barcodes generated TCR beta libraries. TCRdb recomputed calls from the 5' RACE reads with MiXCR, one row per CDR3 protein. This table has some 700,000 distinct CDR3 sequences, 19% appearing once. V lost 5 bases, J lost 0 bases, and 10 bases lay in between. The CDR3 covers 14 residues. Per germline, CDR1 SEHNR and CDR2 FQNEAQ (reference sequence). Points on this clonotype: The target antigen is unknown.

Source material: blood, either unsorted or a sorted T cell fraction (not recorded which). The rearrangement links TRBV7-9 to TRBJ1-1; D is ambiguous. This receptor was identified in a male donor with ankylosing spondylitis. CDR3 in amino acids: CASSGGPVNTEAFF. The DNA of the CDR3 is TGTGCCAGCAGCGGAGGTCCAGTGAACACTGAAGCTTTCTTT.